This T cell receptor (beta chain) originates from a study of blood T cell repertoires in COVID-19. Clones were read by immunoSEQ multiplex PCR, and TCRdb kept only the in-frame ones, dropping some. The data contain about 180,000 clones, about nine tenths of them singletons. This study enrolled people aged about 18 to 95 from about two dozen US geographic areas. The ends were cut back, 2 bases at V and 4 bases at J, with 5 bases in the middle. CDR3 length equals 11 residues. Germline CDR1 and CDR2: GTSNPN and SVGIG (reference sequence). The rearrangement uses TRBV30 and TRBJ1-1; D call uncertain. The sequencing sample was made of PBMCs or T cells enriched from blood (not recorded which). The sequence was obtained from a woman under 30 who had recovered from COVID-19. The CDR3 loop reads CAWSKSTEAFF. DNA of the CDR3: TGTGCCTGGAGTAAGAGCACTGAAGCTTTCTTT.